This TCR beta chain was identified in a study of vaccination and CD4 T cells after COVID-19. At the level of the study: Post-vaccine sampling followed dose two by a median roughly 65 days (range 14 to 241). Study results and caveats: Median SARS-CoV-2-reactive clonotype numbers went up from roughly 21 to 40, but not significantly.

For this clonotype: Its antigen is not known.

The germline V gene has CDR1 MNHNS and CDR2 SASEGT. The CDR3 is made up of 13 amino acids. The V and J ends lost 3 bases and 4 bases respectively, with 8 bases between them. From the PCR reads, TCRdb called clonotypes with MiXCR, one entry per CDR3 protein. The table records over 20,000 distinct CDR3 sequences, about 60% of them present only once. This clonotype was obtained from a human donor who had recovered from COVID-19. The rearrangement joins TRBV6-1 to TRBJ2-3; tentatively, D is TRBD1 or TRBD2 (5 bases each). The sample in question was CD4+ T cells from blood, obtained before SARS-CoV-2 vaccination. CDR3 in DNA: TGTGCCAGCAGTGAGGGGGTCCCAGATACGCAGTATTTT. Amino acids: CASSEGVPDTQYF.